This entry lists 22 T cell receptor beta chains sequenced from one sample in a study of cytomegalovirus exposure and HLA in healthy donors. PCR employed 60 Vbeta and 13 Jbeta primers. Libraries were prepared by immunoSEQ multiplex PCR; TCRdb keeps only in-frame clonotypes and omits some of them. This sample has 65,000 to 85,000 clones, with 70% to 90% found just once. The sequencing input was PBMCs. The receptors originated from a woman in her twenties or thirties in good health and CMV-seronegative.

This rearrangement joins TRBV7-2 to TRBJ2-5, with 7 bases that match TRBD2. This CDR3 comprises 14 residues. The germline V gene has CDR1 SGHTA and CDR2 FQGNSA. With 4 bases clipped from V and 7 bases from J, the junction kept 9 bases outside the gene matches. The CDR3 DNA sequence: TGTGCCAGCAGCTCGAGGAGGGGAGGGAGGACCCAGTACTTC. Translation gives CASSSRRGGRTQYF. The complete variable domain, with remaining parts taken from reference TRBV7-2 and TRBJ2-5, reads GAGVSQSPSNKVTEKGKDVELRCDPISGHTALYWYRQSLGQGLEFLIYFQGNSAPDKSGLPSDRFSAERTGGSVSTLTIQRTQQEDSAVYLCASSSRRGGRTQYFGPGTRLLVL.

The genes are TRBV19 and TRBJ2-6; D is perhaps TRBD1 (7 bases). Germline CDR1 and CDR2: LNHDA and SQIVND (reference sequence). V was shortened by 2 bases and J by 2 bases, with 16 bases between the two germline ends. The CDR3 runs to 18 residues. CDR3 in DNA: TGTGCCAGTAGTATAAAAGGAGGGGGCGCAGCTGGGGCCAACGTCCTGACTTTC. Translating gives CASSIKGGGAAGANVLTF.

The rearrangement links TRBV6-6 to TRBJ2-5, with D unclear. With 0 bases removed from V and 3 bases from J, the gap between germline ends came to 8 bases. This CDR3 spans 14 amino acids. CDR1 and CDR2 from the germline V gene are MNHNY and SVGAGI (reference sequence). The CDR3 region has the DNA TGTGCCAGCAGTTACTCCAGTGGAGAAGAGACCCAGTACTTC. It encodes CASSYSSGEETQYF.

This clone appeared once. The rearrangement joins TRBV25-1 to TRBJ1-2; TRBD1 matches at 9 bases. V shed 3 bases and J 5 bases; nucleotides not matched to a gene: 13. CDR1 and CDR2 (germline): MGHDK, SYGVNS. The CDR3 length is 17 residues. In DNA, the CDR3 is TGTGCCAGCAGTGATCAACCGATAGGGACAGGGAGGTATGGCTACACCTTC. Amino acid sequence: CASSDQPIGTGRYGYTF.

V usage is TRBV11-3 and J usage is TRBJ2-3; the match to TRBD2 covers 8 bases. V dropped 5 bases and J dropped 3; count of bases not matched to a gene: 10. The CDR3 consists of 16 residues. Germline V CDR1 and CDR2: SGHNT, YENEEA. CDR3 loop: CASSAGQREKTDTQYF. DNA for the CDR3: TGTGCCAGCAGCGCGGGCCAGCGGGAGAAGACAGATACGCAGTATTTT. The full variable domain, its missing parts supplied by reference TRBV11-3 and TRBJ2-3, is EAGVVQSPRYKIIEKKQPVAFWCNPISGHNTLYWYLQNLGQGPELLIRYENEEAVDDSQLPKDRFSAERLKGVDSTLKIQPAELGDSAVYLCASSAGQREKTDTQYFGPGTRLTVL.

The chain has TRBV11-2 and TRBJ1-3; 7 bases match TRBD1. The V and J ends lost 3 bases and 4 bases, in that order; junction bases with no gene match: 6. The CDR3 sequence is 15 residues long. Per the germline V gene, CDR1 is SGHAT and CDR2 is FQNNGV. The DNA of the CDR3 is TGTGCCAGCAGCTTGGGGACAGAGTCCGGAAACACCATATATTTT. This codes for CASSLGTESGNTIYF.

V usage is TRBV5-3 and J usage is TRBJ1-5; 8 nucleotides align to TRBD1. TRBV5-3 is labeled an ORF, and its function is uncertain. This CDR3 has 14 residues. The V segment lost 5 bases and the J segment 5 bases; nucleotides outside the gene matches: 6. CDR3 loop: CARSNGQGDQPQHF. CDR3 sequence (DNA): TGTGCCAGAAGTAATGGACAGGGTGATCAGCCCCAGCATTTT.

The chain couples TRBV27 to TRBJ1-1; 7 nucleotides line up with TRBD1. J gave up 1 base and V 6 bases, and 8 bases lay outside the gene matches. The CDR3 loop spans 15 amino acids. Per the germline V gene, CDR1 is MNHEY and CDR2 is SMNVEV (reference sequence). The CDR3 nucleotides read TGTGCCAGCAGCGTATCCGGGACAGCGAACACTGAAGCTTTCTTT. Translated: CASSVSGTANTEAFF.

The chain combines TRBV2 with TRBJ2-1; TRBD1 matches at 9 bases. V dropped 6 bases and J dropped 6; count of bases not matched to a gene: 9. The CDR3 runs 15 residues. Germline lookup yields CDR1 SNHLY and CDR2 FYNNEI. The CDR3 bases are TGTGCCAGCAGCCCCTGGGACAGGGCAAGCAATGAGCAGTTCTTC. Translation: CASSPWDRASNEQFF. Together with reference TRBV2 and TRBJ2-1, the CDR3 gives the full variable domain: EPEVTQTPSHQVTQMGQEVILRCVPISNHLYFYWYRQILGQKVEFLVSFYNNEISEKSEIFDDQFSVERPDGSNFTLKIRSTKLEDSAMYFCASSPWDRASNEQFFGPGTRLTVL.

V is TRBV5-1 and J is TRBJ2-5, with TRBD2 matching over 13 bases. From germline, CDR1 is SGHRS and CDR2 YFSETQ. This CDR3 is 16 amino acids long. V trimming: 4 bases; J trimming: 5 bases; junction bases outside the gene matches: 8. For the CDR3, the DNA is TGCGCCAGCAGCCCATGGACTAGCGGGAGTGGGGAGACCCAGTACTTC. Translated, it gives CASSPWTSGSGETQYF.

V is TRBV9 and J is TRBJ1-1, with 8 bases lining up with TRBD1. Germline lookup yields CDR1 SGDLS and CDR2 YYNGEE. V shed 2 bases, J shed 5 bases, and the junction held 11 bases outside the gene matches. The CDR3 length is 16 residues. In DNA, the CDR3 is TGTGCCAGCAGCGTCAATACCAAGACAGGGGAAACTGAAGCTTTCTTT. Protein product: CASSVNTKTGETEAFF.

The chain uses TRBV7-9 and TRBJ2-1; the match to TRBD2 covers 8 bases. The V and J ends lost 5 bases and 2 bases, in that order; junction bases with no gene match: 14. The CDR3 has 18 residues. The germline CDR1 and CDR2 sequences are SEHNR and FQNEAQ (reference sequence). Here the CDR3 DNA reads TGTGCCAGCAGCCCGCCCGGTGGTAGCGGGACCACCTACAATGAGCAGTTCTTC. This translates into CASSPPGGSGTTYNEQFF.

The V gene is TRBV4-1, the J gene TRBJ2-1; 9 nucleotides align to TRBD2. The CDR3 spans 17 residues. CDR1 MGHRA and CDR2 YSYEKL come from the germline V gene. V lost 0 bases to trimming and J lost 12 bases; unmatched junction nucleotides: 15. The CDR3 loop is CASSQDLLAGAPLGQFF. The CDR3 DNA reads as TGCGCCAGCAGCCAAGATCTACTAGCGGGCGCTCCCCTCGGGCAGTTCTTC.

The CDR3 DNA reads TGTGCCAGCGGGGGGGTGGCGCAAGAGACCCAGTACTTC. The encoded protein is CASGGVAQETQYF. This chain connects TRBV9 to TRBJ2-5, with 7 bases lining up with TRBD2. This CDR3 is 13 amino acids long. Germline CDR1 reads SGDLS; CDR2 reads YYNGEE. Losses at the gene ends were 7 bases for V and 2 bases for J; bases not matched to a gene: 5.

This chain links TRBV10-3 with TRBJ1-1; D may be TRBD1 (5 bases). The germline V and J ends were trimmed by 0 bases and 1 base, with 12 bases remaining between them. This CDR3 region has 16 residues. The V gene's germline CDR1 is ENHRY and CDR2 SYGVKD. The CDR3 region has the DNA TGTGCCATCAGTGAGTCTGAAGGGAGGGGGAACACTGAAGCTTTCTTT. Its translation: CAISESEGRGNTEAFF.

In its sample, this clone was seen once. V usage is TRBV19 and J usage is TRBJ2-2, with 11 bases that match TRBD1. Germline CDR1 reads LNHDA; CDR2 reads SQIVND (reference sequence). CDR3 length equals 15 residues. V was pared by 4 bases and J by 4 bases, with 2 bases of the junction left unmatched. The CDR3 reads CASSKGTGGTGELFF. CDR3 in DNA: TGTGCCAGTAGTAAGGGGACAGGGGGCACCGGGGAGCTGTTTTTT.

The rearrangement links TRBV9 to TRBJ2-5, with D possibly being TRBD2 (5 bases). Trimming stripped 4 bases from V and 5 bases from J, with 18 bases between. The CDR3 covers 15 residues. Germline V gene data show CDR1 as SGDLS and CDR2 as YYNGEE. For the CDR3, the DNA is TGTGCCAGCAGCTTCGGACTGGATGGCGGGGAGACCCAGTACTTC. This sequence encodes CASSFGLDGGETQYF.

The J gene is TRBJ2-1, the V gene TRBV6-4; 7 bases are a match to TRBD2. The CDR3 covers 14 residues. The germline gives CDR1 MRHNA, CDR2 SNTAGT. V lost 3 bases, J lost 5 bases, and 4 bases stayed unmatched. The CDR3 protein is CASSDGRENNEQFF. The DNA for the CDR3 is TGTGCCAGCAGTGATGGGCGGGAGAACAATGAGCAGTTCTTC.

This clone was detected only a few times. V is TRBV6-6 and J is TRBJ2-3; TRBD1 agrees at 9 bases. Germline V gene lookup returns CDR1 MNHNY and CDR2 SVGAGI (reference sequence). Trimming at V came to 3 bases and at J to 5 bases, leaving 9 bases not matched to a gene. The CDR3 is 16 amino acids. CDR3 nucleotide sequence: TGTGCCAGCAGTTATTCCGGGACAGGGCAGGGAGATACGCAGTATTTT. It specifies CASSYSGTGQGDTQYF.

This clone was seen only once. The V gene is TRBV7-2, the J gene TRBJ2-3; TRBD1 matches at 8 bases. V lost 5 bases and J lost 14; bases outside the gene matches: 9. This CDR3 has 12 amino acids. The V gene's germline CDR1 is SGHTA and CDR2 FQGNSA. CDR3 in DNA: TGTGCCAGCAGCACACCCAGGGGGCGGCCGTATTTT. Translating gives CASSTPRGRPYF.

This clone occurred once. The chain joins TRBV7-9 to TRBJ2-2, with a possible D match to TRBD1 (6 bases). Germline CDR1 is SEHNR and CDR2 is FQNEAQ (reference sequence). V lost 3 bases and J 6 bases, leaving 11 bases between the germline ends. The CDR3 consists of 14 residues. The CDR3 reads CASSFGGLAGELFF. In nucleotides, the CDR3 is TGTGCCAGCAGCTTTGGGGGCTTGGCCGGGGAGCTGTTTTTT.

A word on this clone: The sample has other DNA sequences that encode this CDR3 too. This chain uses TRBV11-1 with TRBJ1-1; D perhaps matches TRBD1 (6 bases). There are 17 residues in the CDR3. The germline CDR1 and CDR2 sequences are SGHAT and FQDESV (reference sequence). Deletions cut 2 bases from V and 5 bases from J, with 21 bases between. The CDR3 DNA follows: TGTGCCAGCAGCTTACCCCAGTGGGGCAGGGGAGAGACTGAAGCTTTCTTT. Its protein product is CASSLPQWGRGETEAFF.